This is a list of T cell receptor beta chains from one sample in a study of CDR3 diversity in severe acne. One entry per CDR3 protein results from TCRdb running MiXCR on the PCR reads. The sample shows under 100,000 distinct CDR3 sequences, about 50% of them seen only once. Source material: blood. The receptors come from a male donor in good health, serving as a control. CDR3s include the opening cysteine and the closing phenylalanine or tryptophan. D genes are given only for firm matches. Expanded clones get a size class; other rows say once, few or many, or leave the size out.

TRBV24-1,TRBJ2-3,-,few,TGTGCCACCAGTGATGCTGGATCGGCCAACACAGATACGCAGTATTTT,CATSDAGSANTDTQYF
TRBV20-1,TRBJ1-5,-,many,TGCAGTGCCACCGAGTTCAGCAATCAGCCCCAGCATTTT,CSATEFSNQPQHF
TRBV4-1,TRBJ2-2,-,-,TGCGCCAGCAGTCGACTTTACACCGGGGAGCTGTTTTTT,CASSRLYTGELFF
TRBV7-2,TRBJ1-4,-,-,TGTGCCAGCAGCTTAATGGGGGCCGCAGGTGAAAAACTGTTTTTT,CASSLMGAAGEKLFF
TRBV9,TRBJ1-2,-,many,TGTGCCAGCAGCGCCGACAAGGACGGCTACACCTTC,CASSADKDGYTF
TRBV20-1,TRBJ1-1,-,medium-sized,TGCAGTGGTCGCACGGGGAATGATAGGGTTCAAGCTTTCTTT,CSGRTGNDRVQAFF
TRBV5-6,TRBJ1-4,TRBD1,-,TGTGCCAGCAGCTTCCGGGACAGGGGTATAACTAATGAAAAACTGTTTTTT,CASSFRDRGITNEKLFF
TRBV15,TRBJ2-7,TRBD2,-,TGTGCCACCAGCATGAAGACTAGCGGGAGTATCTACGAGCAGTACTTC,CATSMKTSGSIYEQYF
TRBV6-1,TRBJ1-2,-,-,TGTGCCAGCAGCCAAGGGACGCGCTATGGCTACACCTTC,CASSQGTRYGYTF
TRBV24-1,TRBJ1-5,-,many,TGTGCCACCAGTATGGGTCATCAGCCCCAGCATTTT,CATSMGHQPQHF
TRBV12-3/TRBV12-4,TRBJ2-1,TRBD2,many,TGTGCCAGCAGTTTAGGACTAGCGGACAATGAGCAGTTCTTC,CASSLGLADNEQFF
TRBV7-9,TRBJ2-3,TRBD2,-,TGTGCCAGCACAAAAGGGCTAGCGGGAGTAGATACGCAGTATTTT,CASTKGLAGVDTQYF
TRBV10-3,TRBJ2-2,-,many,TGTGCCATCAGCGGCACCGGGGAGCTGTTTTTT,CAISGTGELFF
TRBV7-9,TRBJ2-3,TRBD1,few,TGTGCCAGCAGCCTACAGGGGGGCACAGATACGCAGTATTTT,CASSLQGGTDTQYF
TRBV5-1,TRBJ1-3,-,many,TGCGCCAGCAGCTCCGGGGATACTGGAAACACCATATATTTT,CASSSGDTGNTIYF
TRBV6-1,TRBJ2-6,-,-,TGTGCCAGCAGTTACTTGGTTAGTGGGGCCAACGTCCTGACTTTC,CASSYLVSGANVLTF
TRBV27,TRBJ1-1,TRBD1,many,TGTGCCAGCAGTTTACATAACAGGGGGGGGAGCACTGAAGCTTTCTTT,CASSLHNRGGSTEAFF